The 22 T cell receptor beta chains listed next were all sequenced from one sample in a study of cytomegalovirus exposure and HLA in healthy donors (dated by TCRdb to 2016 to 2017). The library was built by means of the immunoSEQ multiplex PCR assay. The multiplex PCR relied on a mix of 60 forward primers for TCR Vbeta segments and 13 reverse primers for TCR Jbeta segments. TCRdb obtained this table from immuneACCESS and retained in-frame rearrangements with V and J assigned. These tables miss some clones; where compared with another copy, unresolved V genes account for less than half of the shortfall, and the remainder is unexplained. The sample table shows some 100,000 clones, and 70% to 80% are seen once. 4.8% of the sample is held by the ten biggest clonotypes. The source material was PBMCs. These receptor sequences come from a woman aged 18-29 years in good health and CMV-seropositive.

The chain combines TRBV9 with TRBJ1-4; D unclear. The CDR3 length is 15 residues. Trimming pared 3 bases from V and 7 bases from J, leaving 16 bases between. Looked up from germline, CDR1 is SGDLS and CDR2 is YYNGEE. CDR3 sequence: CASSEGPGRGEKLFF. Here the CDR3 DNA reads TGTGCCAGCAGCGAAGGGCCCGGTCGGGGTGAAAAACTGTTTTTT.

This clone has just a few counts. The chain links TRBV27 to TRBJ2-3, with a possible D match to TRBD2 (5 bases). Germline CDR1 reads MNHEY; CDR2 reads SMNVEV (reference sequence). This CDR3 region has 15 residues. Trimming removed 0 bases at V and 1 base at J, with 8 bases between. The CDR3 DNA follows: TGTGCCAGCAGTTTATCAGCGGTGGGCACAGATACGCAGTATTTT. It specifies CASSLSAVGTDTQYF.

The rearrangement joins TRBV13 to TRBJ2-3; tentative D call: TRBD2 (5 bases). The CDR3 is 12 residues long. Germline CDR1 is PRHDT and CDR2 is FYEKMQ (reference sequence). Trimming left V 5 bases short and J 11 bases short, with 14 bases between. CDR3 protein: CASSEGPWRQYF. As DNA, the CDR3 is TGTGCCAGCAGCGAGGGCCCCTGGAGGCAGTATTTT.

J is TRBJ2-1 and V is TRBV25-1, with D unclear. The CDR3 loop spans 11 amino acids. V was cut by 6 bases and J by 4 bases, with 4 bases left in between. Germline V gene lookup returns CDR1 MGHDK and CDR2 SYGVNS. The CDR3 nucleotides are TGTGCCAGCAGGACTTACAATGAGCAGTTCTTC. This sequence encodes CASRTYNEQFF.

Only a few counts were recorded for this clone. V and J are TRBV6-5 and TRBJ2-1; the D gene is possibly TRBD2 (5 bases). CDR1 MNHEY and CDR2 SVGAGI come from the germline V gene. The CDR3 is 11 amino acids. The germline V and J ends were trimmed by 5 bases and 7 bases, with 6 bases remaining between them. As DNA, the CDR3 is TGTGCCAGCAGTACGGGAAATGAGCAGTTCTTC. Protein: CASSTGNEQFF.

The rearrangement links TRBV7-9 to TRBJ2-5; D gene uncertain. Germline assignment: CDR1 SEHNR and CDR2 FQNEAQ (reference sequence). The CDR3 is made up of 14 amino acids. The V end lost 6 bases, the J end lost 2 bases, and 13 bases lay between the germline ends. DNA for the CDR3: TGTGCCAGCAGACCCCACGGTCTGCAAGAGACCCAGTACTTC. The encoded protein is CASRPHGLQETQYF.

V gene TRBV7-6 combines with J gene TRBJ1-1; D possibly corresponds to TRBD1 (6 bases). V was shortened by 4 bases and J by 5 bases, with 17 bases between the two germline ends. The germline V gene encodes CDR1 SGHVS and CDR2 FNYEAQ. The CDR3 covers 15 residues. CDR3 sequence (DNA): TGTGCCAGCAGCTCGCCCCGGGACCAGGGGACTGAAGCTTTCTTT. Protein product: CASSSPRDQGTEAFF.

Here the CDR3 reads CASSFSGVQYEQYF. The CDR3 nucleotides read TGTGCCAGCAGCTTCTCAGGGGTACAGTACGAGCAGTACTTC. This chain connects TRBV7-8 to TRBJ2-5; a weak D match, TRBD1 (6 bases). The J call is uncertain, as TRBJ2-7 better fits the DNA end. CDR1 and CDR2 (germline): SGHVS, FQNEAQ. The CDR3 sequence is 14 residues long.

This clone was seen once. The CDR3 DNA reads TGTGCCAGTAGTCTCGGACAGGGCTCAATCTACGAGCAGTACTTC. This sequence encodes CASSLGQGSIYEQYF. V is TRBV19 and J is TRBJ2-7; 8 nucleotides agree with TRBD1. This CDR3 comprises 15 residues. Trimming cost V 5 bases and J 3 bases; bases outside gene matches: 9. CDR1 is LNHDA and CDR2 is SQIVND in the germline V gene (reference sequence).

The rearrangement joins TRBV12-5 to TRBJ2-1; TRBD1 might be the D (6 bases). Looked up from germline, CDR1 is LGHNT and CDR2 is FRNRAP. The CDR3 contains 12 residues. V shed 6 bases and J shed 8 bases, with 11 bases lying between them. The CDR3 nucleotides are TGTGCTAGTGGACCGCCAGGGGATGAGCAGTTCTTC. Residues: CASGPPGDEQFF.

V usage is TRBV27 and J usage is TRBJ2-1, with a tentative D call TRBD2 (6 bases). Germline CDR1 and CDR2: MNHEY and SMNVEV (reference sequence). CDR3 length: 17 amino acids. V was pared by 2 bases and J by 5 bases, with 19 bases between. CDR3 nucleotide sequence: TGTGCCAGCAGTTTAAACCTCCGACCGGGGGTAAACAATGAGCAGTTCTTC. It yields the protein CASSLNLRPGVNNEQFF.

This clone turned up a few times. The rearrangement uses TRBV19 and TRBJ2-1; TRBD2 matches at 12 bases. Trimming took 5 bases from V and 5 from J; bases not matched to a gene: 7. The germline V gene encodes CDR1 LNHDA and CDR2 SQIVND (reference sequence). The CDR3 spans 16 residues. CDR3 region: CASSYRTSGIHNEQFF. In nucleotides, the CDR3 is TGTGCCAGTAGTTATCGGACTAGCGGGATCCACAATGAGCAGTTCTTC.

The genes are TRBV6-1 and TRBJ1-4, with TRBD1 as a possible D gene (6 bases). The CDR3 runs to 15 residues. Germline V gives CDR1 MNHNS, CDR2 SASEGT. With 5 bases removed from V and 1 base from J, the gap between germline ends came to 11 bases. The CDR3 is CASSQQGVTNEKLFF. The CDR3 coding sequence is TGTGCCAGCAGTCAACAGGGCGTAACTAATGAAAAACTGTTTTTT.

The rearrangement joins TRBV28 to TRBJ2-7; no clear D gene. The CDR3 has 15 residues. Germline V gives CDR1 MDHEN, CDR2 SYDVKM. V lost 1 base, J lost 8 bases, and 18 bases lay in between. DNA of the CDR3: TGTGCCAGCAGTTTATTAGTCGGGTTTGGTTCGAAGCAGTACTTC. The encoded protein is CASSLLVGFGSKQYF.

The V gene is TRBV29-1, the J gene TRBJ2-1; 11 nucleotides match TRBD2. The CDR3 runs to 15 residues. V shed 6 bases, J shed 4 bases, and the junction held 8 bases outside the gene matches. The V gene's germline CDR1 is SQVTM and CDR2 ANQGSEA. This chain's CDR3 is CSVATGLAVYNEQFF. In DNA form, the CDR3 reads TGCAGCGTCGCAACGGGACTAGCGGTTTACAATGAGCAGTTCTTC.

This clone was seen a single time. The rearrangement uses TRBV30 and TRBJ1-4, with a possible D match to TRBD1 (5 bases). Germline CDR1 is GTSNPN and CDR2 is SVGIG (reference sequence). V lost 2 bases, J lost 7 bases, and 5 bases lay in between. The CDR3 runs 11 residues. The CDR3 coding sequence is TGTGCCTGGAGTAGGGGTGAAAAACTGTTTTTT. It encodes CAWSRGEKLFF.

This clone was seen more than once but under ten times. The chain uses TRBV27 and TRBJ2-7; 9 bases are shared with TRBD1. Germline V gene sequence: CDR1 MNHEY, CDR2 SMNVEV (reference sequence). The CDR3 totals 14 residues. With 4 bases clipped from V and 5 bases from J, the junction kept 6 bases outside the gene matches. The CDR3 region has the DNA TGTGCCAGCAGTTGGGGACAGGGTCTCAACGAGCAGTACTTC. This codes for CASSWGQGLNEQYF.

This clone was counted once. The CDR3 DNA sequence: TGTGCCAGCAGCTTAGGTGGGAGGTTCGACGAGCAGTACTTC. The encoded protein is CASSLGGRFDEQYF. J is TRBJ2-7 and V is TRBV7-2; the D gene is possibly TRBD2 (6 bases). Trimming cost V 1 base and J 5 bases, with 12 bases left between them. Germline V gene data show CDR1 as SGHTA and CDR2 as FQGNSA. The CDR3 is 14 residues long.

The V call is TRBV28, the J call TRBJ1-2; a weak D match, TRBD1 (5 bases). The CDR3 sequence is 15 residues long. The germline V and J ends were trimmed by 2 bases and 8 bases, with 18 bases remaining between them. Germline V lookup: CDR1 MDHEN, CDR2 SYDVKM. Here the CDR3 reads CASSLTHGTLGGYTF. CDR3 bases: TGTGCCAGCAGTTTAACGCACGGGACTCTGGGGGGCTACACCTTC.

The chain uses TRBV4-1 and TRBJ2-2, with 9 bases aligning to TRBD1. The germline gives CDR1 MGHRA, CDR2 YSYEKL. Trimming removed 2 bases from V and 6 bases from J; junction bases left unmatched: 7. The CDR3 has 16 residues. The CDR3 coding sequence is TGCGCCAGCAGCCAACCCGGGACAGGGAAGGCCGGGGAGCTGTTTTTT. Translating gives CASSQPGTGKAGELFF.

The chain has TRBV28 and TRBJ2-7, with D possibly being TRBD2 (5 bases). This CDR3 region has 15 residues. Per the germline V gene, CDR1 is MDHEN and CDR2 is SYDVKM. The V end lost 2 bases, the J end lost 2 bases, and 13 bases lay between the germline ends. CDR3 bases: TGTGCCAGCAGTTTAAATCTAGCTGATACCTACGAGCAGTACTTC. Protein: CASSLNLADTYEQYF.

V gene TRBV9 combines with J gene TRBJ2-1, with D possibly matching TRBD2 (7 bases). This CDR3 contains 17 residues. Germline V gene lookup returns CDR1 SGDLS and CDR2 YYNGEE. Trimming took off 2 bases at V and 0 bases at J, with 15 bases between the two ends. CDR3 sequence (DNA): TGTGCCAGCAGCGTCCTACCGGGGGGCCACTCCTACAATGAGCAGTTCTTC. Translated: CASSVLPGGHSYNEQFF.